Given below is one T cell receptor beta chain in context. The antigen remains unidentified. TCRdb fed the reads into MiXCR, producing one record per CDR3 protein. The sample has 750,000 to 900,000 distinct CDR3 sequences; 25% to 30% are singletons. CDR1 is KGHDR and CDR2 is SFDVKD in the germline V gene. This CDR3 is 15 amino acids long. Deletions cut 7 bases from V and 4 bases from J, with 18 bases between. This specimen belongs to a study of T cell repertoires in cytomegalovirus infection. On the study more broadly: Selection of CMV epitopes for the study included recently identified HLA-C-restricted and well-studied HLA-B-restricted ones. Public signatures in TCR beta pointed to CMV infection and matching HLA type.

The V call is TRBV24-1, the J call TRBJ2-5; D is possibly TRBD1 or TRBD2 (6 bases each). The sequence came from a human donor in good health (CMV status not recorded). Some clones in this sample may be carry-over from other donors' samples. The material sequenced was cultured CD8+ T cells from PBMCs, taken from culture after CMV antigen stimulation. CDR3 coding DNA: TGTGCCACCAGCCCCGGGGGACATGGACCAGAGACCCAGTACTTC. This codes for CATSPGGHGPETQYF.